Reported below is one T cell receptor beta chain. Its specific antigen is unknown. No base-level quality is on record; no much larger clone is a single base apart. Distinct nucleotide sequences in the sample also encode this CDR3. This entry comes from a study of shared clonotypes between healthy human individuals (dated by TCRdb to the early 2020s). Background for the entire study: The cohort included a few men and a couple of women between 18 and 49 years of age. For each donor, three plates each were used for CD4 naive and CD4 memory, two plates were used for CD8 naive, and one plate was used for CD8 memory. Blood TCR repertoires of a handful of healthy adults were deeply sequenced to estimate repertoire size and the extent of clonotype sharing between individuals. Different laboratories and diverse techniques were used to prepare libraries and sequence TCR repertoires, to increase sequencing depth and limit assay-specific biases. Each donor's leukapheresis produced roughly between roughly 0.85 and 9.5 billion PBMCs. Overall study outcomes, separate from this receptor: Sampling was limited to blood, and TCR repertoires in tissue likely differ from TCR repertoires in blood. The small number of donors limited the genetic and exposure-history diversity represented. Compared with non-shared clonotypes, the clonotypes found in all four sorted-subset donors had higher generation probabilities. Larger estimated clonotype richness was generally found for naive subsets than for memory subsets. Across a handful of donors, about 5% of naive CD4, more than 3% of naive CD8, under 2.5% of memory CD4, and 0.4% of memory CD8 clonotypes were shared. Pairwise subsampling indicated that sequencing depth was expected to affect the degree of clonotype sharing among donors. Incomplete sequencing was indicated by rarefaction of sorted-subset datasets, despite the large sequencing depth.

Using the deep immunoSEQ assay, TCR CDR3 regions were amplified from genomic DNA by multiplex PCR. Extracted genomic DNA from each cell subset was spread evenly across all wells of several immunoSEQ 96-well plates, with each plate serving as a replicate. For sorted subsets, around 200 ng genomic DNA, equal to 25,000 to 35,000 T cell genomes, was loaded into each replicate PCR. Purified libraries were quantified with a Qubit 3.0 fluorometer, sized on a Bioanalyzer 2100, and re-quantified with the KAPA Library Quantification kit. Every immunoSEQ 96-well plate was sequenced on a separate single-read 150-cycle Illumina NextSeq 550 flow cell. In the source study's methods: The immunoSEQ output contained only junctional sequences without quality scores, so filtering could not match that applied to full-length reads. Sequences were annotated with PyIR, a Python wrapper for IgBLAST v1.9, and V/J genes and CDR3 were assigned using IMGT germline references. Reads were removed for weak V/J assignments (E-value above 1e-6), missing CDR3, stop codons, out-of-frame junctions, or ambiguous translated residues. A V3J clonotype was defined by an identical inferred V gene, J gene, and CDR3 amino acid sequence. To compute the percentage overlap between repertoires, the number of shared unique clonotypes was divided by the size of the smaller repertoire. Richness of each repertoire was evaluated using RTK rarefaction, the Chao1 estimator, and Recon v2.1 estimates of unobserved clonotypes. Generation probabilities were computed with OLGA for all TCRbeta clonotypes obtained by the gDNA method from a few donors. TCRdb carries this immuneACCESS record with in-frame sequences only. Its versions omit some clonotypes, under half of them owing to an unresolved V gene in the studies checked, with the rest unexplained. V and J calls and clone size come straight from that table; D and trimming were deduced from the DNA. The sample contains roughly 2 million clones, approximately 94% of them found a single time. The ten largest make up 0.85% to 1.3% of the sample.

CD8 naive samples were CD45RO-negative cells positively selected for CCR7, giving a CD45RA+CCR7+ population that excluded TemRA cells. Healthy HIV-negative adults with no recently reported acute infections or vaccinations were included as donors. Only Caucasian adults living in Nashville, Tennessee, USA were represented among the donors. After blood collection by leukapheresis, PBMCs were isolated using Ficoll-Histopaque density gradient centrifugation and then cryopreserved in the vapor phase of liquid nitrogen. Analytical flow cytometry was used to check the purity and quantity of every magnetically sorted T cell population. Each sorted fraction had its genomic DNA isolated and then quantified by UV absorbance on a Nanodrop 2000c. The germline V gene specifies SGDLS as CDR1 and YYNGEE as CDR2. The CDR3 sequence holds 15 residues, the cysteine and phenylalanine included. This entry keeps only the CDR3 DNA: 45 bases, framed from base 1. The germline V and J ends show losses of 0 bases and 4 bases respectively, and no gene match explains 4 bases of the junction.

The chain employs TRBV9 and TRBJ2-1; 7 nucleotides in the junction match TRBD1. The sample was naive CD8+ T cells sorted from blood. The cell subset or site label for this specimen denotes: CD45RA+CCR7+. The sequence derives from a man between 18 and 35 years old in good health. The CDR3 reads as follows: CASSVGGGVYNEQFF. The base sequence is TGTGCCAGCAGCGTAGGAGGGGGCGTTTACAATGAGCAGTTCTTC.